The 30 T cell receptor beta chains presented below share a single source sample, sequenced in a study of a mutant IDH1 vaccine in newly diagnosed glioma. The repertoire was sequenced with immunoSEQ multiplex PCR; TCRdb's copy has only in-frame clones and lacks some. The table includes about 69,000 clones, 80% to 90% detected once. Stated time point: baseline, week 1 (first vaccination visit). Treatment denoted: pre-vaccination baseline after standard-of-care therapy. Sequenced here: PBMCs, sampled from a glioma patient treated with radiotherapy, temozolomide or both. These receptors came from a man under 40 with glioma.

The chain uses TRBV7-6 and TRBJ1-6; D perhaps matches TRBD1 (5 bases). Trimming stripped 8 bases from V and 2 bases from J, with 7 bases between. The CDR3 contains 13 residues. The germline V gene encodes CDR1 SGHVS and CDR2 FNYEAQ. The CDR3 bases are TGTGCCAGCCAGGGTCCCTATAATTCACCCCTCCACTTT. Translating it yields CASQGPYNSPLHF. The variable domain in full, with the rest retrieved from reference TRBV7-6 and TRBJ1-6, is GAGVSQSPRYKVTKRGQDVALRCDPISGHVSLYWYRQALGQGPEFLTYFNYEAQQDKSGLPNDRFSAERPEGSISTLTIQRTEQRDSAMYRCASQGPYNSPLHFGNGTRLTVT.

J is TRBJ2-3 and V is TRBV11-3; 9 bases align to TRBD2. The CDR3 has 16 residues. V shed 5 bases, J shed 4 bases, and the junction held 10 bases outside the gene matches. Germline lookup yields CDR1 SGHNT and CDR2 YENEEA. CDR3 bases: TGTGCCAGCAGCCTAGGGGCGGGGGGGACTGCAGATACGCAGTATTTT. It translates to CASSLGAGGTADTQYF.

This chain connects TRBV11-2 to TRBJ2-3; D tentatively reads TRBD1 or TRBD2 (5 bases each). Germline CDR1 SGHAT, CDR2 FQNNGV. This CDR3 spans 17 amino acids. The V and J ends lost 1 base and 0 bases respectively, with 14 bases between them. As DNA, the CDR3 is TGTGCCAGCAGCTTAGGGGGACGCCCACTGAGCACAGATACGCAGTATTTT. This translates into CASSLGGRPLSTDTQYF.

This rearrangement joins TRBV7-9 to TRBJ2-2; possible D gene TRBD2, 6 bases. Germline CDR1 and CDR2: SEHNR and FQNEAQ (reference sequence). This CDR3 spans 18 amino acids. Trimming left V 5 bases short and J 0 bases short, with 19 bases between. CDR3 in DNA: TGTGCCAGCAGCCTGAGAGGGCTGCGGGACGCGAACACCGGGGAGCTGTTTTTT. Translating it yields CASSLRGLRDANTGELFF.

This sequence joins TRBV5-4 and TRBJ1-6, with D perhaps matching TRBD1 (6 bases). Per germline, CDR1 SGHNT and CDR2 YYREEE (reference sequence). CDR3 size: 16 residues. V was trimmed by 3 bases and J by 9 bases, leaving 19 bases between them. The CDR3 sequence: CASSSRLGGGSSPLHF. For the CDR3, the DNA is TGTGCCAGCAGCTCCCGCCTCGGGGGGGGCAGTTCACCCCTCCACTTT.

This clone was detected only a few times. The chain carries TRBV30 and TRBJ1-1; D remains unclear. The V end was cut by 2 bases, the J end by 2 bases, with 9 bases between. Germline assignment: CDR1 GTSNPN and CDR2 SVGIG (reference sequence). The CDR3 sequence is 13 residues long. The CDR3 sequence is CAWSSSANTEAFF. The CDR3 DNA reads as TGTGCCTGGAGTAGCTCGGCTAACACTGAAGCTTTCTTT.

This clone was counted a single time. The chain uses TRBV13 and TRBJ2-3; 7 nucleotides align to TRBD1. The V segment lost 3 bases and the J segment 2 bases; nucleotides outside the gene matches: 5. The CDR3 has 15 residues. From germline, CDR1 is PRHDT and CDR2 FYEKMQ (reference sequence). The CDR3 protein is CASSFRDRATDTQYF. The CDR3 coding sequence is TGTGCCAGCAGCTTCCGGGACAGAGCCACAGATACGCAGTATTTT.

The chain carries TRBV7-9 and TRBJ2-4; D uncertain. Germline CDR1 reads SEHNR; CDR2 reads FQNEAQ (reference sequence). The CDR3 loop spans 19 amino acids. The V and J ends lost 0 bases and 0 bases respectively, with 18 bases between them. CDR3 sequence: CASSLALRGQSIAKNIQYF. The CDR3 bases are TGTGCCAGCAGCTTAGCGCTAAGAGGCCAGTCCATAGCCAAAAACATTCAGTACTTC.

The chain carries TRBV11-2 and TRBJ1-1; 8 nucleotides match TRBD1. Germline V gives CDR1 SGHAT, CDR2 FQNNGV. The J segment lost 5 bases and the V segment lost 5 bases, leaving 7 bases of the junction unmatched. The CDR3 loop spans 14 amino acids. Here the CDR3 DNA reads TGTGCCAGCAGCCTACGGACAGGGAATACTGAAGCTTTCTTT. It translates to CASSLRTGNTEAFF.

J is TRBJ2-1 and V is TRBV5-8; the match to TRBD2 covers 8 bases. J lost 8 bases, V lost 1 base, and 11 bases had no gene match. This CDR3 is 16 amino acids long. Germline CDR1 SGHTS, CDR2 YDEGEE. The CDR3 loop is CASSLSGGFGGDEQFF. The CDR3 nucleotides read TGTGCCAGCAGCTTGAGCGGGGGCTTCGGCGGCGATGAGCAGTTCTTC.

Notes on this clone: This same CDR3 is encoded by further DNA sequences in the sample. The V and J genes are TRBV28 and TRBJ2-2; D is undetermined. CDR3 length: 12 amino acids. Germline assignment: CDR1 MDHEN and CDR2 SYDVKM. V was pared by 2 bases and J by 5 bases, with 3 bases between. The CDR3 nucleotides are TGTGCCAGCAGTTTAAGGACCGGGGAGCTGTTTTTT. Protein product: CASSLRTGELFF.

This sequence joins TRBV6-1 and TRBJ2-2; D is possibly TRBD2 (7 bases). This CDR3 has 15 residues. Germline loops: CDR1 MNHNS, CDR2 SASEGT. V lost 5 bases to trimming and J lost 5 bases, with 15 bases between them. The CDR3 here is CASSPQEGGTGELFF. Here the CDR3 DNA reads TGTGCCAGCAGTCCCCAGGAGGGGGGGACCGGGGAGCTGTTTTTT.

V usage is TRBV2 and J usage is TRBJ2-2; D is uncertain. V was clipped by 7 bases and J by 1 base, with 10 bases between them. The length of the CDR3 is 14 residues. Germline values: CDR1 SNHLY, CDR2 FYNNEI. CDR3 in DNA: TGTGCCAGCAAATTGCCCAGGAACACCGGGGAGCTGTTTTTT. Translated: CASKLPRNTGELFF. Combining the CDR3 with reference TRBV2 and TRBJ2-2 gives the whole variable domain EPEVTQTPSHQVTQMGQEVILRCVPISNHLYFYWYRQILGQKVEFLVSFYNNEISEKSEIFDDQFSVERPDGSNFTLKIRSTKLEDSAMYFCASKLPRNTGELFFGEGSRLTVL.

The rearrangement joins TRBV2 to TRBJ1-5; D might be TRBD1 (6 bases). This CDR3 comprises 15 residues. The ends were cut back, 3 bases at V and 6 bases at J, with 15 bases in the middle. In germline, CDR1 is SNHLY, CDR2 FYNNEI. The CDR3 is CASSEYGGRGQPQHF. As DNA, the CDR3 is TGTGCCAGCAGTGAGTACGGGGGCCGCGGTCAGCCCCAGCATTTT. The complete variable domain, with remaining parts taken from reference TRBV2 and TRBJ1-5, reads EPEVTQTPSHQVTQMGQEVILRCVPISNHLYFYWYRQILGQKVEFLVSFYNNEISEKSEIFDDQFSVERPDGSNFTLKIRSTKLEDSAMYFCASSEYGGRGQPQHFGDGTRLSIL.

The sample holds one count of this clone. This sequence joins TRBV9 and TRBJ1-1, with a tentative D call TRBD1 (5 bases). The CDR3 is 13 residues long. V lost 3 bases and J 1 base, leaving 7 bases between the germline ends. CDR1 SGDLS and CDR2 YYNGEE come from the germline V gene. DNA of the CDR3: TGTGCCAGCAGCGCCGGGGGGAACACTGAAGCTTTCTTT. This codes for CASSAGGNTEAFF. The variable domain in full, completed from reference TRBV9 and TRBJ1-1, reads DSGVTQTPKHLITATGQRVTLRCSPRSGDLSVYWYQQSLDQGLQFLIQYYNGEERAKGNILERFSAQQFPDLHSELNLSSLELGDSALYFCASSAGGNTEAFFGQGTRLTVV.

The chain is built from TRBV2 and TRBJ2-4; D remains ambiguous. The germline V and J ends were trimmed by 6 bases and 0 bases, with 9 bases remaining between them. The CDR3 sequence is 14 residues long. Germline values: CDR1 SNHLY, CDR2 FYNNEI. The CDR3 DNA sequence: TGTGCCAGCAGGTGGGGATTAGCCAAAAACATTCAGTACTTC. As protein: CASRWGLAKNIQYF.

CDR3 sequence: CASRLGMNTEAFF. The CDR3 DNA is TGTGCCAGTCGACTTGGGATGAACACTGAAGCTTTCTTT. The rearrangement uses TRBV6-5 and TRBJ1-1; D call uncertain. The CDR3 spans 13 residues. V lost 9 bases and J 0 bases, leaving 11 bases between the germline ends. In germline, CDR1 is MNHEY, CDR2 SVGAGI.

This clone came up a few times. The gene calls are TRBV6-1 and TRBJ1-1; no reliable D call. V lost 10 bases to trimming and J lost 4 bases, with 10 bases between them. Per germline, CDR1 MNHNS and CDR2 SASEGT. The CDR3 covers 11 residues. The CDR3 reads CANRRRTEAFF. CDR3 DNA sequence: TGTGCCAACCGTAGGCGCACTGAAGCTTTCTTT.

This clone was picked up a small number of times. The chain combines TRBV27 with TRBJ1-5; 9 bases map to TRBD1. V dropped 4 bases and J dropped 6; count of bases not matched to a gene: 4. This CDR3 region has 14 residues. CDR1 is MNHEY, CDR2 SMNVEV, per germline (reference sequence). CDR3 amino acids: CASSSTGGSQPQHF. The CDR3 DNA sequence: TGTGCCAGCAGTTCAACAGGGGGCAGTCAGCCCCAGCATTTT.

The chain links TRBV5-1 to TRBJ2-7; 9 bases match TRBD1. From germline, CDR1 is SGHRS and CDR2 YFSETQ. Trimming at V came to 4 bases and at J to 4 bases, leaving 6 bases not matched to a gene. CDR3 length: 14 residues. CDR3: CASSPGTGKYEQYF. CDR3 nucleotide sequence: TGCGCCAGCAGCCCCGGGACAGGGAAGTACGAGCAGTACTTC.

This clone appeared once. The chain is built from TRBV28 and TRBJ2-4, with 10 bases matching TRBD1. CDR1 is MDHEN, CDR2 SYDVKM, per germline. The CDR3 loop spans 20 amino acids. Trimming cost V 3 bases and J 0 bases; bases outside gene matches: 14. The CDR3 DNA reads as TGTGCCAGCAGTTTCAAGTATGGGACAGGGGACCAACAAGCCAAAAACATTCAGTACTTC. Amino acid sequence: CASSFKYGTGDQQAKNIQYF.

This chain connects TRBV28 to TRBJ2-7; perhaps TRBD1 as D (5 bases). CDR3 size: 15 residues. Deletions cut 3 bases from V and 1 base from J, with 13 bases between. CDR1 and CDR2 from the germline V gene are MDHEN and SYDVKM. Here the CDR3 DNA reads TGTGCCAGCAGTTTCCGGCAGGGTGGATCCTACGAGCAGTACTTC. It specifies CASSFRQGGSYEQYF. Filled out from reference TRBV28 and TRBJ2-7, the complete variable domain reads DVKVTQSSRYLVKRTGEKVFLECVQDMDHENMFWYRQDPGLGLRLIYFSYDVKMKEKGDIPEGYSVSREKKERFSLILESASTNQTSMYLCASSFRQGGSYEQYFGPGTRLTVT.

The CDR3 sequence: CASSVARGLASTDTQYF. The CDR3 DNA follows: TGTGCCAGCAGCGTAGCTAGGGGACTAGCCTCCACAGATACGCAGTATTTT. The gene calls are TRBV9 and TRBJ2-3; 9 nucleotides match TRBD2. This CDR3 has 17 residues. Germline CDR1 reads SGDLS; CDR2 reads YYNGEE. V gave up 0 bases and J gave up 2 bases; unmatched junction bases: 7.

The chain has TRBV5-1 and TRBJ1-6; TRBD1 matches at 9 bases. The CDR3 contains 15 residues. Germline values: CDR1 SGHRS, CDR2 YFSETQ. Trimming cost V 0 bases and J 9 bases; bases outside gene matches: 4. This CDR3 is CASSLEGTGFSPLHF. The CDR3 DNA sequence: TGCGCCAGCAGCTTGGAGGGGACAGGGTTTTCACCCCTCCACTTT.

The chain employs TRBV5-1 and TRBJ2-5; TRBD1 matches 11 bases. Losses at the gene ends were 4 bases for V and 0 bases for J; bases not matched to a gene: 5. The CDR3 has 16 residues. Germline CDR1 is SGHRS and CDR2 is YFSETQ. CDR3 DNA sequence: TGCGCCAGCAGCGGGGGGACAGGGGGTTACCAAGAGACCCAGTACTTC. Protein: CASSGGTGGYQETQYF.

V and J are TRBV5-6 and TRBJ2-3; TRBD1 matches 7 bases. The CDR3 has 14 amino acids. The germline V gene encodes CDR1 SGHDT and CDR2 YYEEEE. V lost 4 bases and J lost 0; bases outside the gene matches: 2. The CDR3 coding sequence is TGTGCCAGCAGCACGGGACAGAGCACAGATACGCAGTATTTT. Residues: CASSTGQSTDTQYF.

This clone was picked up one time. This chain links TRBV7-6 with TRBJ2-1, with D unclear. The CDR3 runs to 12 residues. Germline CDR1 and CDR2: SGHVS and FNYEAQ. V was shortened by 3 bases and J by 6 bases, with 6 bases between the two germline ends. CDR3 nucleotides: TGTGCCAGCAGCTTTCAGGTCAATGAGCAGTTCTTC. Protein sequence: CASSFQVNEQFF.

This rearrangement joins TRBV6-5 to TRBJ1-2, with TRBD1 matching over 8 bases. J lost 4 bases, V lost 6 bases, and 7 bases had no gene match. The CDR3 is 14 residues long. Per germline, CDR1 MNHEY and CDR2 SVGAGI. CDR3 residues: CASRGTGMLYGYTF. DNA of the CDR3: TGTGCCAGCAGGGGGACAGGAATGCTCTATGGCTACACCTTC.

This clone was observed once. The chain joins TRBV19 to TRBJ2-1; 13 bases agree with TRBD2. Trimming took 1 base from V and 7 from J; bases not matched to a gene: 7. The germline V gene has CDR1 LNHDA and CDR2 SQIVND (reference sequence). This CDR3 contains 17 residues. Here the CDR3 reads CASSIGLLAGGPNEQFF. CDR3 DNA: TGTGCCAGTAGTATAGGGTTACTAGCGGGGGGGCCGAATGAGCAGTTCTTC.

This clone has just a few counts. This rearrangement joins TRBV21-1 to TRBJ1-1; no check of the table's D call, TRBD1, against the DNA was made. TRBV21-1 constitutes a pseudogene. The CDR3 is made up of 16 amino acids. The DNA of the CDR3 is TGTGCCAGCAGCATCCAGGGGGCGAGGGCTGGCGCTGAAGCTTTCTTT. It codes for CASSIQGARAGAEAFF.